This T cell receptor (beta chain) was retrieved from a study of control samples from healthy donors and cancer patients. Clones were read by immunoSEQ multiplex PCR, and TCRdb kept only the in-frame ones, dropping some. The sample records about 140,000 clones, approximately 86% being singletons. This clone was observed a few times. V gave up 3 bases and J gave up 2 bases, with 19 bases separating them. Germline V gene lookup returns CDR1 ENHRY and CDR2 SYGVKD. The CDR3 extends over 17 amino acids. This chain uses TRBV10-3 with TRBJ1-1; tentative D call: TRBD1 (5 bases). The sequenced sample was blood. The clonotype originates from a man younger than 35 in good health. The CDR3 nucleotides read TGTGCCATCAGTGAATGGGGGGAGGACCCGGGTAACACTGAAGCTTTCTTT. Its translation is CAISEWGEDPGNTEAFF.